The present TCR beta chain was sequenced within a study of memory CD4+ T cells and cytomegalovirus serostatus. Single viable CD3+CD4+CD8-CD45RO+ cells were sorted as the memory CD4+ T cells. Total CD4+ T cells were enriched by CD4 positive selection. This CDR3 is 15 amino acids long. Germline V CDR1 and CDR2: MGHDK, SYGVNS. V lost 6 bases, J lost 2 bases, and 17 bases lay in between. Clones were read by immunoSEQ multiplex PCR, and TCRdb kept only the in-frame ones, dropping some. This table holds around 45,000 clones, about 74% found once. The sequenced material came from memory CD4+ T cells from blood. This receptor was identified in an adult in good health and CMV-seropositive. This chain links TRBV25-1 with TRBJ2-7, with a tentative D call TRBD2 (6 bases). The CDR3 sequence is CASSPAWGVAYEQYF. CDR3 coding DNA: TGTGCCAGCAGCCCCGCTTGGGGGGTGGCCTACGAGCAGTACTTC.